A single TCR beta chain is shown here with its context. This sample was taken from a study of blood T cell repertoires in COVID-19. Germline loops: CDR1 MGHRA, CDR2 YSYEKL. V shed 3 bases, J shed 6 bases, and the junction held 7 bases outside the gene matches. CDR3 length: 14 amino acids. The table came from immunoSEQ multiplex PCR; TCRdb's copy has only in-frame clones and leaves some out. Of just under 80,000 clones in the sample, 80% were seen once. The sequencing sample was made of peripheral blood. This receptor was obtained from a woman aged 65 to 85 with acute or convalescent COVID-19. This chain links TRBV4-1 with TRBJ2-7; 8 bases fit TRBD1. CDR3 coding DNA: TGCGCCAGCAGCCAGGACAGGGTCGGGTTCGAGCAGTACTTC. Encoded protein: CASSQDRVGFEQYF.